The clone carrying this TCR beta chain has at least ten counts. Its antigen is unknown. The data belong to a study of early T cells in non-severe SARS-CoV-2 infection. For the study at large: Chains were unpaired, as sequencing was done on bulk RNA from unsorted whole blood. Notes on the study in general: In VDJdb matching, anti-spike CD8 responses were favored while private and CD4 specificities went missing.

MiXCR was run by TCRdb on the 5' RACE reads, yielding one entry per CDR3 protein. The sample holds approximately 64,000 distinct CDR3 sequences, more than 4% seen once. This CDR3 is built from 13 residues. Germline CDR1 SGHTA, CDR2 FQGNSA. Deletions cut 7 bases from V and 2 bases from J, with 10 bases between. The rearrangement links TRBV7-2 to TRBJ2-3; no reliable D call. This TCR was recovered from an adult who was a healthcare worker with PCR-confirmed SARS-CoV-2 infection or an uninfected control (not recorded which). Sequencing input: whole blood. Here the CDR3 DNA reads TGTGCCAGCAAGGGCTACAACACAGATACGCAGTATTTT. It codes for CASKGYNTDTQYF.